This T cell receptor (beta chain) was sequenced during a study of blood T cell repertoires in COVID-19. The ends were cut back, 2 bases at V and 0 bases at J, with 17 bases in the middle. The CDR3 is 18 amino acids. The germline gives CDR1 SNHLY, CDR2 FYNNEI. Some clones are missing from TCRdb's copy, which holds only in-frame ones; the method was immunoSEQ multiplex PCR. The sample shows 80,000 to 100,000 clones, 80% of them seen only once. The source material was peripheral blood. The V gene is TRBV2, the J gene TRBJ1-5; unclear D gene. The TCR originated in a human donor in a cohort sampled during active COVID-19. The DNA for the CDR3 is TGTGCCAGCAGTGAACTCCGGCAACTAAGAAATAGCAATCAGCCCCAGCATTTT. Amino acids: CASSELRQLRNSNQPQHF.